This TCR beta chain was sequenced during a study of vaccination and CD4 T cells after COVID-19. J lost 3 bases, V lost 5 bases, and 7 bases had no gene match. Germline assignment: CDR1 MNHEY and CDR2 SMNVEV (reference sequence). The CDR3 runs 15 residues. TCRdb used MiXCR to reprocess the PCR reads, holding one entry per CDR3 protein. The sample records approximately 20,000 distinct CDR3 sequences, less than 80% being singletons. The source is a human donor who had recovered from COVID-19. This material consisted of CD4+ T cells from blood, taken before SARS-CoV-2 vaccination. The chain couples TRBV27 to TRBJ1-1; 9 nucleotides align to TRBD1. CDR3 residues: CASSTQHRGHTEAFF. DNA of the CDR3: TGTGCCAGCAGTACACAACACAGGGGGCACACTGAAGCTTTCTTT.